This T cell receptor beta chain was sequenced during a study of regulatory T cells in long-lasting Graves disease. Regarding the study as a whole: Accuracy was possibly reduced by small sample size. Sharing of public clonotypes was greater in persistent patients (around 2,500) than in new patients (fewer than 1,000). Study was limited to peripheral blood, excluding thyroid tissue. There was favoring of TRBV28, TRBJ1-2 and TRBJ2-5 in persistent disease.

Through Arm-PCR of CDR3 regions and iRepertoire HTBI primers, TCR beta libraries were built. TCRdb processed the multiplex PCR reads anew with MiXCR; each CDR3 protein has one entry. Here the sample spans 600,000 to 850,000 distinct CDR3 sequences, approximately 29% being singletons. Specified time point: persistent/refractory GD, antithyroid drugs over 5 years with positive TRAb. RNA from PBMCs was the source of the TCR library. As to this clonotype: Its antigen is unknown.

Germline V gene sequence: CDR1 MNHEY, CDR2 SMNVEV (reference sequence). This CDR3 comprises 15 residues. With 3 bases removed from V and 2 bases from J, the gap between germline ends came to 11 bases. Source: peripheral blood mononuclear cells (PBMCs), taken when the disease was refractory, from a patient treated with antithyroid drugs. The chain links TRBV27 to TRBJ1-5, with a weak D call TRBD1 (5 bases). The origin of this receptor is a female donor with Graves disease. The CDR3 nucleotides are TGTGCCAGCAGTTTTGTCCCGACAGGCAATCAGCCCCAGCATTTT. Amino acids: CASSFVPTGNQPQHF.